This T cell receptor beta chain originates from a study of shared clonotypes between healthy human individuals. Note on this clone: Its antigen remains unidentified.

The germline V and J ends were trimmed by 6 bases and 4 bases, with 15 bases remaining between them. CDR3 size: 14 residues. The V gene's germline CDR1 is ENHRY and CDR2 SYGVKD. Measured with immunoSEQ multiplex PCR; TCRdb has only the in-frame clones, and not every one. The profile shows a few hundred thousand clones, 70% to 80% of them singletons. General study findings and limits: Among donors, clonotype sharing was expected to be affected by sequencing depth.

Sequenced input: PBMCs. The sequence was obtained from a woman in her forties in good health. Some clones in this sample may be carry-over from other donors' samples. The V and J genes are TRBV10-3 and TRBJ1-1, with D possibly being TRBD1 (6 bases). The DNA of the CDR3 is TGTGCCATCAGGGAGGCGGGGGCAATCACTGAAGCTTTCTTT. Translating it yields CAIREAGAITEAFF.